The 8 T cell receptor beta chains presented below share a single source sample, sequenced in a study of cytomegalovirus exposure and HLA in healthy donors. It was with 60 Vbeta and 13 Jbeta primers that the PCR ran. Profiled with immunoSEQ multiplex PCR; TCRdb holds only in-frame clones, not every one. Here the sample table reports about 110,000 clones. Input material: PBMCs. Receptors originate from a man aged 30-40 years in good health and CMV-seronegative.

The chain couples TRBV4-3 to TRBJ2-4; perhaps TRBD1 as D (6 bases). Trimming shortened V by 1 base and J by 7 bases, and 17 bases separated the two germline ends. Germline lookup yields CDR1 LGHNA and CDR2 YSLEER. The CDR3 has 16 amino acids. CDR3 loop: CASSQGYRGTENIQYF. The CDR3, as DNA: TGCGCCAGCAGCCAAGGGTATAGGGGGACGGAGAACATTCAGTACTTC.

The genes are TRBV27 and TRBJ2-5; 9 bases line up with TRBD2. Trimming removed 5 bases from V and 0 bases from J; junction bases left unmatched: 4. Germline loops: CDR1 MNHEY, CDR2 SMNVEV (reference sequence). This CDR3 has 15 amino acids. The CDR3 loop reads CASSQLAGNQETQYF. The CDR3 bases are TGTGCCAGCAGTCAGCTAGCGGGGAACCAAGAGACCCAGTACTTC.

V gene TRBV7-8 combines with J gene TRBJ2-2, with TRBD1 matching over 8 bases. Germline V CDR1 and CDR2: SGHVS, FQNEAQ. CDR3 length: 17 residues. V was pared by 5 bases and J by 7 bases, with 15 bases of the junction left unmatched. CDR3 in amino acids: CASSPGQGRSTSGELFF. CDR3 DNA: TGTGCCAGCAGCCCTGGACAGGGTAGGAGTACCAGCGGGGAGCTGTTTTTT.

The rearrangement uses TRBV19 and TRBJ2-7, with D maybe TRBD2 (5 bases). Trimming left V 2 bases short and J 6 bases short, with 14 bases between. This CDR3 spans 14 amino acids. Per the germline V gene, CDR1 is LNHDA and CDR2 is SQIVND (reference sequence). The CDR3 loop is CASSIFHPGGEQYF. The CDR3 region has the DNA TGTGCCAGTAGTATATTCCACCCCGGAGGCGAGCAGTACTTC.

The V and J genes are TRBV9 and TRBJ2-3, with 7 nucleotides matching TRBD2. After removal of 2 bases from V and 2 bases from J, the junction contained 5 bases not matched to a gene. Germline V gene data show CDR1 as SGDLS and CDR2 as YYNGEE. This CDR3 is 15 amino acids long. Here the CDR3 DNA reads TGTGCCAGCAGCGTTTTCGCGGGAGACACAGATACGCAGTATTTT. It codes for CASSVFAGDTDTQYF.

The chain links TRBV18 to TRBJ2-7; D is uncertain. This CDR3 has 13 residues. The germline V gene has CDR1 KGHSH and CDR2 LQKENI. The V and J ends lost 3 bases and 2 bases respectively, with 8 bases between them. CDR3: CASSPLAAYEQYF. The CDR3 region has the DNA TGTGCCAGCTCACCCCTCGCGGCCTACGAGCAGTACTTC.

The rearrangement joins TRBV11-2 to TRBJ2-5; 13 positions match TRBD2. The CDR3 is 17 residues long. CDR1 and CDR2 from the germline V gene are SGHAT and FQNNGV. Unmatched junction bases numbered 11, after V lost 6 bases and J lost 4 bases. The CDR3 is CASRDLLAGGRVETQYF. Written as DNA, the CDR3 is TGTGCCAGCAGAGATCTACTAGCGGGGGGGCGGGTAGAGACCCAGTACTTC.

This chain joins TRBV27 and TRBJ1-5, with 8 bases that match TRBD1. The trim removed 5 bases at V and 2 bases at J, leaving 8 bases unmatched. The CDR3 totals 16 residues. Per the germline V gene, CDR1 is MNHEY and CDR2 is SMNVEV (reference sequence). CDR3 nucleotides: TGTGCCAGCAGTCTAGACAGGGGTTGTCGCAATCAGCCCCAGCATTTT. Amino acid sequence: CASSLDRGCRNQPQHF.